The 27 T cell receptor beta chains given below trace back to one sample, sequenced in a study of T cell repertoires in cytomegalovirus infection. TCRdb passed the reads through MiXCR, listing each CDR3 protein once. The sample records 110,000 to 150,000 distinct CDR3 sequences, approximately 30% being singletons. Which antigens these TCRs recognize remains unknown. The sample in question was CD8+ T cells from cultured PBMCs, obtained from culture after CMV antigen stimulation. The source of these receptors is a human donor in good health (CMV status not recorded). Some clones in this sample may be carry-over from other donors' samples.

The rearrangement uses TRBV27 and TRBJ1-2; 11 bases agree with TRBD1. V lost 11 bases, J lost 4 bases, and 9 bases stayed unmatched. The CDR3 length is 14 residues. CDR1 is MNHEY, CDR2 SMNVEV, per germline (reference sequence). CDR3 coding DNA: TGTGCCTCGTCGGGACAGGGGGTCGGCTATGGCTACACCTTC. Translation gives CASSGQGVGYGYTF.

J is TRBJ2-5 and V is TRBV10-2; D is perhaps TRBD2 (6 bases). Trimming cost V 4 bases and J 5 bases, with 8 bases left between them. This CDR3 contains 12 residues. Germline lookup yields CDR1 WSHSY and CDR2 SAAADI. In DNA, the CDR3 is TGCGCCAGCAGTGGGGGGAGGGAGACCCAGTACTTC. It codes for CASSGGRETQYF.

V and J are TRBV4-1 and TRBJ2-7, with 10 bases lining up with TRBD2. CDR1 and CDR2 (germline): MGHRA, YSYEKL. The CDR3 extends over 16 amino acids. V trimming: 1 base; J trimming: 2 bases; junction bases outside the gene matches: 5. CDR3 protein: CASSQVSGGSPYEQYF. The CDR3 DNA reads TGCGCCAGCAGCCAAGTTAGCGGGGGGTCCCCCTACGAGCAGTACTTC.

The chain links TRBV4-2 to TRBJ1-3, with D perhaps TRBD1 (6 bases). The CDR3 consists of 17 residues. Germline-derived CDR1 and CDR2 are LGHNA and YNFKEQ. The V end was cut by 0 bases, the J end by 4 bases, with 16 bases between. The CDR3 DNA is TGTGCCAGCAGCCAAGAAACTCAGGGGTCTGGCGGAAACACCATATATTTT. It translates to CASSQETQGSGGNTIYF.

The V gene is TRBV6-1, the J gene TRBJ1-2; a weak D match, TRBD1 (5 bases). V was clipped by 10 bases and J by 0 bases, with 24 bases between them. This CDR3 has 17 residues. CDR1 MNHNS and CDR2 SASEGT come from the germline V gene. The CDR3 nucleotides read TGTGCCACCCTCCCACCGGGACGGACGCTAGCTAACTATGGCTACACCTTC. It codes for CATLPPGRTLANYGYTF.

This rearrangement joins TRBV2 to TRBJ1-5; D is ambiguous. Per germline, CDR1 SNHLY and CDR2 FYNNEI. The CDR3 length is 14 residues. V was clipped by 4 bases and J by 1 base, with 8 bases between them. The CDR3 is CASSGPVSNQPQHF. The CDR3 DNA follows: TGTGCCAGCAGTGGGCCCGTGAGCAATCAGCCCCAGCATTTT.

The rearrangement joins TRBV27 to TRBJ1-2, with TRBD1 identical over 8 bases. V was pared by 6 bases and J by 6 bases, with 9 bases of the junction left unmatched. The CDR3 consists of 14 residues. Germline V gives CDR1 MNHEY, CDR2 SMNVEV (reference sequence). The chain's CDR3 is CASSLGQGINGYTF. The CDR3 nucleotides are TGTGCCAGCAGCCTAGGACAGGGTATTAATGGCTACACCTTC.

The gene calls are TRBV10-3 and TRBJ2-3; possible D gene TRBD2, 5 bases. Trimming took off 3 bases at V and 1 base at J, with 26 bases between the two ends. The CDR3 length is 20 residues. CDR1 and CDR2 from the germline V gene are ENHRY and SYGVKD. In nucleotides, the CDR3 is TGTGCCATCAGTGACGTCTCTAGCAGAGTTAGTCTGTATGGCACAGATACGCAGTATTTT. As protein: CAISDVSSRVSLYGTDTQYF.

This clonotype was seen ten or more times. The chain combines TRBV19 with TRBJ2-5; 10 nucleotides align to TRBD1. This CDR3 contains 17 residues. Trimming at V came to 2 bases and at J to 5 bases, leaving 11 bases not matched to a gene. The germline CDR1 and CDR2 sequences are LNHDA and SQIVND (reference sequence). In DNA form, the CDR3 reads TGTGCCAGTAGTATATCGACCGGGACAGGGGACGGGGAGACCCAGTACTTC. It is translated as CASSISTGTGDGETQYF.

This sequence joins TRBV27 and TRBJ1-5; D uncertain. The CDR3 is 16 residues long. Germline CDR1 reads MNHEY; CDR2 reads SMNVEV (reference sequence). V lost 5 bases and J 3 bases, leaving 17 bases between the germline ends. The CDR3 nucleotides are TGTGCCAGCAGTATCTACGCGGGAGGGAACAATCAGCCCCAGCATTTT. It codes for CASSIYAGGNNQPQHF.

This chain joins TRBV11-1 and TRBJ1-3; D is unresolved. CDR3 length equals 15 residues. CDR1 and CDR2 (germline): SGHAT, FQDESV (reference sequence). V was shortened by 3 bases and J by 8 bases, with 17 bases between the two germline ends. This chain's CDR3 is CASSFGPFRKDTIYF. In DNA, the CDR3 is TGTGCCAGCAGCTTCGGCCCCTTTAGAAAGGACACCATATATTTT.

To note about this clonotype: The junction and the germline gene differ at one end; a read error may be behind it. The CDR3 DNA reads as TGTACCAGCAGTTCAGGGTCCGCCTATGTAGATACGCAGTATTTT. Amino acids: CTSSSGSAYVDTQYF. This chain uses TRBV12-3 or TRBV12-4 with TRBJ2-3, with D perhaps TRBD1 (5 bases). This CDR3 contains 15 residues.

The genes are TRBV4-1 and TRBJ1-2; D remains unclear. The germline CDR1 and CDR2 sequences are MGHRA and YSYEKL. The CDR3 is 15 amino acids. V lost 4 bases, J lost 7 bases, and 19 bases lay in between. The CDR3 DNA reads as TGCGCCAGCAGCCTCACCAAGGAGGGATTAGCTGGCTACACCTTC. Its translation is CASSLTKEGLAGYTF.

A few counts support this clonotype. This rearrangement joins TRBV12-3 or TRBV12-4 to TRBJ2-3; TRBD2 matches at 9 bases. This CDR3 is 16 amino acids long. The V gene end was trimmed by 2 bases and the J gene end by 5 bases; junction bases not matched to a gene: 8. CDR3 protein: CASSLRASGVEDTQYF. CDR3 in DNA: TGTGCCAGCAGTTTAAGAGCTAGCGGGGTGGAAGATACGCAGTATTTT.

This clonotype was counted at least ten times. This chain uses TRBV12-3 or TRBV12-4 with TRBJ1-2; the match to TRBD1 covers 9 bases. Trimming removed 4 bases from V and 3 bases from J; junction bases left unmatched: 6. The CDR3 length is 15 residues. CDR3 sequence: CASSSGQGRYYGYTF. CDR3 bases: TGTGCCAGCAGTTCAGGACAGGGGAGATACTATGGCTACACCTTC.

The rearrangement links TRBV7-6 to TRBJ2-3; 11 positions match TRBD2. This CDR3 has 16 amino acids. CDR1 is SGHVS, CDR2 FNYEAQ, per germline. After removal of 5 bases from V and 0 bases from J, the junction contained 4 bases not matched to a gene. The CDR3 bases are TGTGCCAGCAGCCTGGGACTAGCGGCTAGCACAGATACGCAGTATTTT. This gives the protein CASSLGLAASTDTQYF.

This chain links TRBV29-1 with TRBJ2-4, with D uncertain. CDR1 is SQVTM and CDR2 is ANQGSEA in the germline V gene. Trimming stripped 8 bases from V and 3 bases from J, with 11 bases between. The CDR3 sequence is 12 residues long. Here the CDR3 reads CSPSLYKNIQYF. The CDR3 nucleotides are TGCAGCCCGTCGCTCTACAAAAACATTCAGTACTTC.

V and J are TRBV2 and TRBJ1-5, with D uncertain. Germline V gene data show CDR1 as SNHLY and CDR2 as FYNNEI. V lost 0 bases, J lost 4 bases, and 4 bases lay in between. The CDR3 is 13 residues long. The CDR3 spells CASSEAVNQPQHF. The CDR3 DNA reads as TGTGCCAGCAGTGAAGCGGTGAATCAGCCCCAGCATTTT.

In this sample, this clonotype turned up many times. The chain links TRBV12-3 or TRBV12-4 to TRBJ2-1; 12 bases agree with TRBD2. Trimming at V came to 5 bases and at J to 2 bases, leaving 1 base not matched to a gene. The CDR3 has 15 amino acids. CDR3 loop: CASSPSGGAYNEQFF. The CDR3 coding sequence is TGTGCCAGCAGTCCTAGCGGGGGGGCCTACAATGAGCAGTTCTTC.

CDR3 sequence: CASSYSLAGGNQETQYF. The CDR3 bases are TGTGCCAGCAGTTACTCCCTAGCGGGGGGAAATCAAGAGACCCAGTACTTC. The V and J genes are TRBV6-2 or TRBV6-3 and TRBJ2-5; the match to TRBD2 covers 11 bases. Germline loops: CDR1 MNHEY, CDR2 SVGEGT. V trimming: 0 bases; J trimming: 2 bases; junction bases outside the gene matches: 5. The CDR3 has 17 residues.

This chain's CDR3 is CASITSWTTDTEAFF. CDR3 in DNA: TGTGCCAGCATTACCTCTTGGACAACAGACACTGAAGCTTTCTTT. The chain recombines TRBV5-6 with TRBJ1-1, with D possibly being TRBD1 (5 bases). Deletions cut 6 bases from V and 3 bases from J, with 18 bases between. Germline V gives CDR1 SGHDT, CDR2 YYEEEE. The CDR3 contains 15 residues.

V usage is TRBV10-3 and J usage is TRBJ2-1; weak D call: TRBD2 (6 bases). Germline values: CDR1 ENHRY, CDR2 SYGVKD. The V end was cut by 5 bases, the J end by 9 bases, with 14 bases between. The CDR3 contains 13 residues. CDR3 DNA: TGTGCCATCAGTCTTGGGACTTCGACTGAGCAGTTCTTC. Its translation is CAISLGTSTEQFF.

This sequence joins TRBV7-2 and TRBJ2-1, with 10 bases matching TRBD2. The germline gives CDR1 SGHTA, CDR2 FQGNSA. The CDR3 consists of 14 residues. After removal of 10 bases from V and 5 bases from J, the junction contained 8 bases not matched to a gene. The CDR3 is CATQRTSGNNEQFF. The CDR3 DNA reads as TGTGCCACCCAACGGACTAGCGGTAACAATGAGCAGTTCTTC. The whole variable domain, filled in from reference TRBV7-2 and TRBJ2-1, reads GAGVSQSPSNKVTEKGKDVELRCDPISGHTALYWYRQSLGQGLEFLIYFQGNSAPDKSGLPSDRFSAERTGGSVSTLTIQRTQQEDSAVYLCATQRTSGNNEQFFGPGTRLTVL.

In its sample, this clonotype was seen a few times. V is TRBV10-3 and J is TRBJ1-2, with a weak D call TRBD1 (5 bases). CDR3 length equals 16 residues. V lost 3 bases, J lost 8 bases, and 22 bases lay in between. The V gene's germline CDR1 is ENHRY and CDR2 SYGVKD. CDR3 nucleotides: TGTGCCATCAGTGACGTGTCGAAGGGGCGCTTGAGGGGCTACACCTTC. Translating gives CAISDVSKGRLRGYTF.

The V gene is TRBV15, the J gene TRBJ1-3; a possible D gene is TRBD1 (5 bases). Germline V lookup: CDR1 LNHNV, CDR2 YYDKDF (reference sequence). The CDR3 has 16 amino acids. V shed 4 bases and J shed 0 bases, with 13 bases lying between them. The CDR3 DNA reads as TGTGCCACCAGCATGAAGGGGACGTACTCTGGAAACACCATATATTTT. This codes for CATSMKGTYSGNTIYF.

The CDR3 loop is CASSQDPGLAGRRETQYF. The CDR3 DNA is TGTGCCAGCAGCCAAGATCCAGGACTAGCGGGGCGAAGAGAGACCCAGTACTTC. The chain is built from TRBV14 and TRBJ2-5; 12 bases map to TRBD2. The V and J ends lost 0 bases and 4 bases, in that order; junction bases with no gene match: 9. The CDR3 is 18 amino acids. Germline CDR1 SGHDN, CDR2 FVKESK.

This clonotype was picked up a small number of times. The gene calls are TRBV6-1 and TRBJ2-7, with D unresolved. The CDR3 totals 14 residues. Germline loops: CDR1 MNHNS, CDR2 SASEGT. Trimming stripped 3 bases from V and 2 bases from J, with 11 bases between. The CDR3 here is CASSDGDWAYEQYF. CDR3 in DNA: TGTGCCAGCAGTGACGGTGATTGGGCCTACGAGCAGTACTTC.